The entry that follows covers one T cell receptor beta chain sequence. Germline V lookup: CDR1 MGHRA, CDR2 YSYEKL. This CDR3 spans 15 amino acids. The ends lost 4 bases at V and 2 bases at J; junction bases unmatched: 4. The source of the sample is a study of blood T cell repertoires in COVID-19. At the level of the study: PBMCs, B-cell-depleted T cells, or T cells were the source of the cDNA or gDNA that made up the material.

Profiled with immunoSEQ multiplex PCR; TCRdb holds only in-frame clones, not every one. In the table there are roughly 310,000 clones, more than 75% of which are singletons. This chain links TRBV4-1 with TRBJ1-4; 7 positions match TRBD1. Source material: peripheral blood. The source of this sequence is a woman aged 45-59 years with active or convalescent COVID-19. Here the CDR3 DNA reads TGCGCCAGCAGCCCAACAGGGGTTACTAATGAAAAACTGTTTTTT. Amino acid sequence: CASSPTGVTNEKLFF.